The source of this TCR beta chain is a study of blood T cell repertoires in COVID-19. CDR3 size: 14 residues. CDR1 SGHVS and CDR2 FQNEAQ come from the germline V gene. Trimming removed 6 bases at V and 2 bases at J, with 11 bases between. Here immunoSEQ multiplex PCR was the method, and the copy in TCRdb shows in-frame clones only, minus some. The sample lists about 200,000 clones; 86% were seen once. Material for sequencing was PBMCs or T cells enriched from blood (not recorded which). The origin of this receptor is a woman in her thirties who had been exposed to COVID-19. V and J are TRBV7-8 and TRBJ2-4; the D gene is possibly TRBD2 (5 bases). The CDR3 reads CASSSGVTKNIQYF. DNA for the CDR3: TGTGCCAGCAGTTCCGGGGTCACCAAAAACATTCAGTACTTC. Full variable domain (rest looked up from reference TRBV7-8 and TRBJ2-4): GAGVSQSPRYKVAKRGQDVALRCDPISGHVSLFWYQQALGQGPEFLTYFQNEAQLDKSGLPSDRFFAERPEGSVSTLKIQRTQQEDSAVYLCASSSGVTKNIQYFGAGTRLSVL.